The 30 T cell receptor beta chains presented below share a single source sample, sequenced in a study of T cell responses to AZD1222 COVID-19 vaccine. TCRdb's table, derived via immunoSEQ multiplex PCR, lists solely in-frame clones and lacks some. The table lists over 150,000 clones, approximately 93% of them singletons, with about 3.5% in the top ten. Specimen: peripheral blood, collected 28 days after the second AZD1222 dose. These TCRs come from an adult who received the AZD1222 COVID-19 vaccine.

This rearrangement joins TRBV2 to TRBJ1-2; the D gene is possibly TRBD1 (5 bases). The CDR3 length is 15 residues. Trimming stripped 5 bases from V and 0 bases from J, with 13 bases between. Germline V gene lookup returns CDR1 SNHLY and CDR2 FYNNEI. For the CDR3, the DNA is TGTGCCAGCAGTAGTACAGGAAAAGCTAACTATGGCTACACCTTC. Translating it yields CASSSTGKANYGYTF. The entire variable domain, with the rest obtained from reference TRBV2 and TRBJ1-2, is as follows: EPEVTQTPSHQVTQMGQEVILRCVPISNHLYFYWYRQILGQKVEFLVSFYNNEISEKSEIFDDQFSVERPDGSNFTLKIRSTKLEDSAMYFCASSSTGKANYGYTFGSGTRLTVV.

This clone was observed a single time. This rearrangement joins TRBV11-3 to TRBJ1-4, with D unclear. CDR3 length: 14 amino acids. Trimming shortened V by 3 bases and J by 2 bases, and 7 bases separated the two germline ends. Germline V gene data show CDR1 as SGHNT and CDR2 as YENEEA. The CDR3 reads CASSFPGTNEKLFF. In DNA form, the CDR3 reads TGTGCCAGCAGCTTTCCCGGGACTAATGAAAAACTGTTTTTT.

The chain couples TRBV12-3 or TRBV12-4 to TRBJ2-3; D is possibly TRBD2 (7 bases). Trimming took off 8 bases at V and 8 bases at J, with 17 bases between the two ends. The length of the CDR3 is 13 residues. The CDR3, as DNA: TGTGCCAGCCTCGTCTCTGGGGGGGCTACGCAGTATTTT. It translates to CASLVSGGATQYF.

The rearrangement links TRBV6-5 to TRBJ2-7; D remains unclear. Germline V gene lookup returns CDR1 MNHEY and CDR2 SVGAGI. The CDR3 loop spans 15 amino acids. Trimming pared 7 bases from V and 4 bases from J, leaving 20 bases between. CDR3 sequence reads: CASMSTTRTIYEQYF. CDR3 bases: TGTGCCAGCATGAGTACGACCAGAACAATTTACGAGCAGTACTTC.

This chain joins TRBV6-1 and TRBJ1-5; possibly TRBD1 for D (5 bases). Germline CDR1 MNHNS, CDR2 SASEGT. The CDR3 totals 14 residues. V was shortened by 3 bases and J by 7 bases, with 13 bases between the two germline ends. The CDR3 protein is CASSEGVLRQPQHF. The DNA of the CDR3 is TGTGCCAGCAGTGAGGGGGTTCTGCGGCAGCCCCAGCATTTT.

This chain links TRBV5-8 with TRBJ2-7; 8 bases align to TRBD2. V trimming: 4 bases; J trimming: 2 bases; junction bases outside the gene matches: 2. The CDR3 loop spans 13 amino acids. Looked up from germline, CDR1 is SGHTS and CDR2 is YDEGEE. The CDR3 DNA reads TGTGCCAGCAGCAGGACTAGCCCCTACGAGCAGTACTTC. It is translated as CASSRTSPYEQYF.

This clone showed up just a few times. The genes are TRBV6-5 and TRBJ1-3; the D gene is possibly TRBD1 (6 bases). The CDR3 is 13 residues long. Per germline, CDR1 MNHEY and CDR2 SVGAGI. The V gene lost 8 bases and the J gene lost 4 bases, with 12 bases spanning the gap. DNA for the CDR3: TGTGCCAGCGGGACACCGAGGGGAAACACCATATATTTT. Residues: CASGTPRGNTIYF.

The chain uses TRBV4-1 and TRBJ1-6; no clear D. CDR1 is MGHRA and CDR2 is YSYEKL in the germline V gene. V was cut by 1 base and J by 7 bases, with 11 bases left in between. This CDR3 region has 15 residues. This CDR3 reads CASSQVTRKNSPLHF. DNA for the CDR3: TGCGCCAGCAGCCAAGTTACGAGGAAAAATTCACCCCTCCACTTT.

This chain links TRBV6-5 with TRBJ2-5; possible D gene TRBD1, 6 bases. Germline V gene sequence: CDR1 MNHEY, CDR2 SVGAGI. Trimming left V 4 bases short and J 13 bases short, with 19 bases between. The CDR3 is made up of 13 amino acids. The CDR3 region has the DNA TGTGCCAGCAGTTCAAATCCTGGACAGAGCCGGTACTTC. Translated: CASSSNPGQSRYF.

This chain joins TRBV30 and TRBJ1-6; the D is unclear. Trimming removed 8 bases at V and 1 base at J, with 9 bases between. This CDR3 comprises 13 residues. CDR1 is GTSNPN, CDR2 SVGIG, per germline (reference sequence). The CDR3 here is CAQEGSYNSPLHF. CDR3 DNA: TGTGCCCAGGAGGGTTCCTATAATTCACCCCTCCACTTT.

This rearrangement joins TRBV28 to TRBJ1-2, with a weak D call TRBD1 (5 bases). The V gene's germline CDR1 is MDHEN and CDR2 SYDVKM. Trimming took off 2 bases at V and 7 bases at J, with 17 bases between the two ends. This CDR3 spans 15 amino acids. In nucleotides, the CDR3 is TGTGCCAGCAGTTTAAGTCGGACCAGGGCGGGTGGCTACACCTTC. The encoded protein is CASSLSRTRAGGYTF.

The V call is TRBV10-3, the J call TRBJ1-1; 10 bases agree with TRBD1. Germline V gives CDR1 ENHRY, CDR2 SYGVKD. V was clipped by 6 bases and J by 1 base; unmatched bases: 2. The CDR3 covers 14 residues. DNA of the CDR3: TGTGCCATCAGGGGACAGGGGTGGAACACTGAAGCTTTCTTT. Residues: CAIRGQGWNTEAFF.

The chain links TRBV2 to TRBJ1-5; tentatively, D is TRBD1 (6 bases). Trimming took 6 bases from V and 1 from J, leaving 13 bases between them. In germline, CDR1 is SNHLY, CDR2 FYNNEI. This CDR3 is 15 amino acids long. The CDR3 DNA is TGTGCCAGCAGGCCAACAGGGCTCAGCAATCAGCCCCAGCATTTT. This gives the protein CASRPTGLSNQPQHF.

J is TRBJ1-1 and V is TRBV2; possible D gene TRBD1, 6 bases. Trimming removed 4 bases at V and 10 bases at J, with 13 bases between. The CDR3 runs to 12 residues. Germline V lookup: CDR1 SNHLY, CDR2 FYNNEI. The CDR3 DNA reads TGTGCCAGCAGTGGAGGAGGGGGGAGAGCTTTCTTT. Its translation: CASSGGGGRAFF.

The count of this clone is one. The rearrangement uses TRBV28 and TRBJ2-7; TRBD2 matches at 11 bases. The CDR3 loop spans 15 amino acids. Trimming cost V 6 bases and J 4 bases; bases outside gene matches: 8. In germline, CDR1 is MDHEN, CDR2 SYDVKM. CDR3 in DNA: TGTGCCAGCAGCCGTCCACTAGCGGGAGCTTACGAGCAGTACTTC. This gives the protein CASSRPLAGAYEQYF.

This chain joins TRBV7-2 and TRBJ2-3; D gene uncertain. The ends were cut back, 2 bases at V and 1 base at J, with 13 bases in the middle. This CDR3 region has 16 residues. The germline V gene encodes CDR1 SGHTA and CDR2 FQGNSA. The CDR3 DNA follows: TGTGCCAGCAGCTTACCGAGTCCTCGTCGCACAGATACGCAGTATTTT. It codes for CASSLPSPRRTDTQYF. The full variable domain, rest sourced from reference TRBV7-2 and TRBJ2-3, is GAGVSQSPSNKVTEKGKDVELRCDPISGHTALYWYRQSLGQGLEFLIYFQGNSAPDKSGLPSDRFSAERTGGSVSTLTIQRTQQEDSAVYLCASSLPSPRRTDTQYFGPGTRLTVL.

The rearrangement joins TRBV10-2 to TRBJ1-3; D not certain. Deletions cut 0 bases from V and 4 bases from J, with 7 bases between. Germline CDR1 reads WSHSY; CDR2 reads SAAADI. The length of the CDR3 is 14 residues. CDR3 amino acids: CASSESTGGNTIYF. CDR3 coding DNA: TGCGCCAGCAGTGAGTCGACCGGGGGAAACACCATATATTTT.

The chain couples TRBV28 to TRBJ1-5; 8 bases line up with TRBD1. J lost 2 bases, V lost 3 bases, and 3 bases had no gene match. CDR3 size: 15 residues. The germline V gene encodes CDR1 MDHEN and CDR2 SYDVKM. CDR3 sequence (DNA): TGTGCCAGCAGTTTCCTGACAGGGGGCAATCAGCCCCAGCATTTT. This gives the protein CASSFLTGGNQPQHF.

This rearrangement joins TRBV2 to TRBJ1-6, with 9 bases fitting TRBD1. Losses at the gene ends were 5 bases for V and 10 bases for J; bases not matched to a gene: 9. The CDR3 extends over 15 amino acids. CDR1 is SNHLY and CDR2 is FYNNEI in the germline V gene. The CDR3 is CASSYHPGQGSPLHF. The CDR3, as DNA: TGTGCCAGCAGTTACCACCCGGGACAGGGCTCACCCCTCCACTTT.

CDR3 residues: CASLRGQTEGYTF. The CDR3 nucleotides are TGTGCCAGCTTACGGGGACAAACAGAGGGCTACACCTTC. The V call is TRBV18, the J call TRBJ1-2; tentatively, D is TRBD1 (6 bases). The CDR3 runs 13 residues. Germline CDR1 is KGHSH and CDR2 is LQKENI. Trimming shortened V by 7 bases and J by 8 bases, and 17 bases separated the two germline ends.

This chain uses TRBV18 with TRBJ2-7; D not certain. This CDR3 has 13 residues. In germline, CDR1 is KGHSH, CDR2 LQKENI. The V end lost 1 base, the J end lost 3 bases, and 7 bases lay between the germline ends. The CDR3 DNA follows: TGTGCCAGCTCACCACGTGGCCGCTACGAGCAGTACTTC. Translated: CASSPRGRYEQYF.

On this clone itself: The identical CDR3 is also encoded by other nucleotide sequences in the sample. The chain joins TRBV2 to TRBJ2-5; TRBD2 is a possible D gene (5 bases). V was trimmed by 3 bases and J by 4 bases, leaving 6 bases between them. This CDR3 contains 12 residues. CDR1 is SNHLY, CDR2 FYNNEI, per germline. CDR3: CASSEGRETQYF. The CDR3 nucleotides are TGTGCCAGCAGTGAGGGGAGAGAGACCCAGTACTTC.

This clone appeared a single time. The genes are TRBV28 and TRBJ2-2; 8 bases match TRBD1. CDR1 MDHEN and CDR2 SYDVKM come from the germline V gene. J was trimmed by 4 bases and V by 7 bases; bases with no gene match: 5. This CDR3 has 14 residues. The CDR3 DNA reads TGTGCCAGCACAAACGACAGGGGCACCGGGGAGCTGTTTTTT. As protein: CASTNDRGTGELFF. Full variable domain (remainder filled in from reference TRBV28 and TRBJ2-2): DVKVTQSSRYLVKRTGEKVFLECVQDMDHENMFWYRQDPGLGLRLIYFSYDVKMKEKGDIPEGYSVSREKKERFSLILESASTNQTSMYLCASTNDRGTGELFFGEGSRLTVL.

The chain links TRBV28 to TRBJ1-1; 7 positions match TRBD1. The germline gives CDR1 MDHEN, CDR2 SYDVKM. The V gene end was trimmed by 5 bases and the J gene end by 8 bases; junction bases not matched to a gene: 5. The CDR3 is 12 amino acids. CDR3 sequence: CASSPVDREAFF. The DNA of the CDR3 is TGTGCCAGCAGTCCCGTGGACAGGGAAGCTTTCTTT.

This CDR3 reads CASSSLAGSETQYF. As DNA, the CDR3 is TGTGCCAGCAGTTCTCTAGCGGGAAGTGAGACCCAGTACTTC. The chain links TRBV6-5 to TRBJ2-5, with TRBD2 matching 9 bases. There are 14 residues in the CDR3. The junction had 5 bases not matched to a gene; V was cut back by 4 bases and J by 5 bases. Looked up from germline, CDR1 is MNHEY and CDR2 is SVGAGI.

The genes are TRBV15 and TRBJ1-2; D is possibly TRBD1 (5 bases). This CDR3 has 13 residues. Trimming removed 3 bases at V and 2 bases at J, with 7 bases between. Germline CDR1 is LNHNV and CDR2 is YYDKDF (reference sequence). The CDR3 here is CATSRGENYGYTF. The CDR3 DNA follows: TGTGCCACCAGCAGGGGGGAAAACTATGGCTACACCTTC.

The chain combines TRBV7-3 with TRBJ1-1; 7 bases align to TRBD1. Germline V lookup: CDR1 SGHTA, CDR2 FQGTGA. With 5 bases clipped from V and 6 bases from J, the junction kept 12 bases outside the gene matches. The CDR3 has 15 amino acids. CDR3 loop: CASSKRGTDRPEAFF. DNA for the CDR3: TGTGCCAGCAGCAAGCGCGGGACAGACCGACCTGAAGCTTTCTTT.

The chain is built from TRBV4-1 and TRBJ2-5, with a weak D call TRBD1 (5 bases). In germline, CDR1 is MGHRA, CDR2 YSYEKL. This CDR3 spans 16 amino acids. Between the trimmed V and J ends, which lost 0 bases and 4 bases, there was a span of 15 bases. The CDR3 loop is CASSQDGGQKGETQYF. The CDR3 DNA reads TGCGCCAGCAGCCAAGATGGCGGACAAAAGGGAGAGACCCAGTACTTC.

This clone was seen only once. The genes are TRBV2 and TRBJ2-4, with D unresolved. CDR3 length equals 14 residues. Trimming stripped 0 bases from V and 0 bases from J, with 3 bases between. Per germline, CDR1 SNHLY and CDR2 FYNNEI. The CDR3: CASSEAVAKNIQYF. The DNA for the CDR3 is TGTGCCAGCAGTGAAGCGGTAGCCAAAAACATTCAGTACTTC.

The chain is built from TRBV28 and TRBJ1-5; D gene unclear. Per the germline V gene, CDR1 is MDHEN and CDR2 is SYDVKM. The CDR3 totals 12 residues. V was clipped by 6 bases and J by 4 bases, with 7 bases between them. CDR3 amino acids: CASRDGNQPQHF. The CDR3, as DNA: TGTGCCAGCAGGGACGGTAATCAGCCCCAGCATTTT.